Presented here are 27 T cell receptor beta chains from one specimen sequenced in a study of blood T cell repertoires in COVID-19. The protocol was immunoSEQ multiplex PCR, while the TCRdb copy is restricted to in-frame clones and leaves out a portion. The sample shows roughly 28,000 clones, around 90% of them seen only once. The sample consisted of peripheral blood. These receptors were obtained from a man in his sixties or seventies with active COVID-19.

This clone was seen just once. The rearrangement joins TRBV11-3 to TRBJ2-1; tentative D call: TRBD2 (7 bases). The ends were cut back, 0 bases at V and 5 bases at J, with 11 bases in the middle. The V gene's germline CDR1 is SGHNT and CDR2 YENEEA. The CDR3 length is 15 residues. The CDR3 nucleotides read TGTGCCAGCAGCTTAGATCGGGGGGCCCACAATGAGCAGTTCTTC. Translated: CASSLDRGAHNEQFF.

V is TRBV5-1 and J is TRBJ1-3; 9 nucleotides align to TRBD1. Trimming at V came to 2 bases and at J to 3 bases, leaving 6 bases not matched to a gene. The CDR3 length is 16 residues. Germline assignment: CDR1 SGHRS and CDR2 YFSETQ. In nucleotides, the CDR3 is TGCGCCAGCAGCTTTACAGGGGGCGGGAGTGGAAACACCATATATTTT. Encoded protein: CASSFTGGGSGNTIYF.

The chain links TRBV3-1 (or the pseudogene TRBV3-2) to TRBJ1-1; tentatively, D is TRBD1 (6 bases). The CDR3 sequence is 16 residues long. Trimming cost V 4 bases and J 0 bases, with 15 bases left between them. Germline V lookup: CDR1 LGHDT, CDR2 YNNKEL (reference sequence). CDR3 in DNA: TGTGCCAGCAGCCCCCTCCCAGGGGAAATGAACACTGAAGCTTTCTTT. Protein: CASSPLPGEMNTEAFF.

V is TRBV11-3 and J is TRBJ2-5, with 8 bases identical to TRBD2. The CDR3 is 16 amino acids. Looked up from germline, CDR1 is SGHNT and CDR2 is YENEEA. The J segment lost 5 bases and the V segment lost 1 base, leaving 9 bases of the junction unmatched. The CDR3 DNA reads TGTGCCAGCAGCTTAGTCGGGACCCGGGGGGGGGAGACCCAGTACTTC. It translates to CASSLVGTRGGETQYF.

This sequence joins TRBV18 and TRBJ2-1; possibly TRBD2 for D (5 bases). The V end was cut by 5 bases, the J end by 4 bases, with 12 bases between. CDR1 is KGHSH, CDR2 LQKENI, per germline. This CDR3 has 14 residues. The CDR3 DNA follows: TGTGCCAGCTCAGACGCCGGGGAATACAATGAGCAGTTCTTC. Protein sequence: CASSDAGEYNEQFF.

This chain links TRBV10-3 with TRBJ2-1, with 10 bases lining up with TRBD1. V lost 6 bases to trimming and J lost 7 bases; unmatched junction nucleotides: 9. Germline V lookup: CDR1 ENHRY, CDR2 SYGVKD. The CDR3 runs 15 residues. As DNA, the CDR3 is TGTGCCATCAGACCGGGGACAGGGGTAAGAAATGAGCAGTTCTTC. Amino acid sequence: CAIRPGTGVRNEQFF.

The chain is built from TRBV7-7 and TRBJ2-2, with TRBD1 identical over 9 bases. In germline, CDR1 is SSHAT, CDR2 FNYEAQ (reference sequence). The length of the CDR3 is 15 residues. V lost 5 bases, J lost 5 bases, and 6 bases stayed unmatched. As DNA, the CDR3 is TGTGCCAGCAGCCCCGGGACAGGGCAGACCGGGGAGCTGTTTTTT. Encoded protein: CASSPGTGQTGELFF.

This clone was detected once. This chain links TRBV19 with TRBJ1-1; TRBD1 aligns across 7 bases. With 6 bases clipped from V and 3 bases from J, the junction kept 13 bases outside the gene matches. CDR1 is LNHDA, CDR2 SQIVND, per germline (reference sequence). The CDR3 has 16 residues. The CDR3 sequence: CASRYRGDRVDTEAFF. CDR3 DNA sequence: TGTGCCAGTAGATATAGGGGAGACAGGGTCGACACTGAAGCTTTCTTT.

The gene calls are TRBV28 and TRBJ1-6; D is unclear. CDR1 is MDHEN, CDR2 SYDVKM, per germline. Deletions cut 2 bases from V and 11 bases from J, with 7 bases between. This CDR3 comprises 12 residues. CDR3 residues: CASSLGEPPLHF. DNA of the CDR3: TGTGCCAGCAGTTTAGGGGAGCCACCCCTCCACTTT. Based on the CDR3 plus reference TRBV28 and TRBJ1-6, the full variable domain is DVKVTQSSRYLVKRTGEKVFLECVQDMDHENMFWYRQDPGLGLRLIYFSYDVKMKEKGDIPEGYSVSREKKERFSLILESASTNQTSMYLCASSLGEPPLHFGNGTRLTVT.

This chain joins TRBV7-9 and TRBJ1-2, with a tentative D call TRBD1 (6 bases). The germline V gene has CDR1 SEHNR and CDR2 FQNEAQ (reference sequence). The CDR3 is 15 amino acids. Trimming cost V 0 bases and J 7 bases, with 15 bases left between them. The CDR3 nucleotides read TGTGCCAGCAGCTTAGCGGGGCAGGGGCTCAGTGGCTACACCTTC. This gives the protein CASSLAGQGLSGYTF.

The chain has TRBV23-1 and TRBJ2-7; 7 bases are shared with TRBD1. TRBV23-1 carries the ORF label, with uncertain function. J was trimmed by 9 bases and V by 0 bases; bases with no gene match: 32. CDR3 length: 22 residues. Here the CDR3 DNA reads TGCGCCAGCAGTCAATCGGCCCGTCCGACTGTCCCGGGCCCGGGACAGAAAAGCAGGCAGTACTTC. Protein sequence: CASSQSARPTVPGPGQKSRQYF.

The V and J genes are TRBV9 and TRBJ1-2; 9 nucleotides line up with TRBD1. The V gene's germline CDR1 is SGDLS and CDR2 YYNGEE. Unmatched junction bases numbered 4, after V lost 3 bases and J lost 1 base. The CDR3 spans 15 residues. CDR3 region: CASSDPGQGNYGYTF. The CDR3 DNA follows: TGTGCCAGCAGCGACCCGGGACAGGGTAACTATGGCTACACCTTC.

The chain couples TRBV6-5 to TRBJ1-2; D gene unclear. The V gene's germline CDR1 is MNHEY and CDR2 SVGAGI. V dropped 7 bases and J dropped 0 bases, with 6 bases sitting between them. CDR3 length: 12 residues. CDR3 DNA sequence: TGTGCCAGCACGGTCACTAACTATGGCTACACCTTC. This codes for CASTVTNYGYTF.

This chain links TRBV30 with TRBJ2-1, with D perhaps TRBD2 (6 bases). This CDR3 spans 15 amino acids. Germline-derived CDR1 and CDR2 are GTSNPN and SVGIG (reference sequence). The V end lost 0 bases, the J end lost 7 bases, and 16 bases lay between the germline ends. CDR3 in amino acids: CAWSVLTSSGNEQFF. CDR3 coding DNA: TGTGCCTGGAGTGTACTTACTAGCTCCGGTAATGAGCAGTTCTTC.

This sequence joins TRBV27 and TRBJ1-1, with no clear D. V lost 6 bases, J lost 4 bases, and 18 bases lay in between. CDR3 length: 15 residues. Germline assignment: CDR1 MNHEY and CDR2 SMNVEV (reference sequence). CDR3 DNA sequence: TGTGCCAGCAGATCCCACGGGTCGGGGAGCACTGAAGCTTTCTTT. It translates to CASRSHGSGSTEAFF.

This clone occurred once. The junction does not match germline at one end; this may be a read error. J is TRBJ2-5 and V is TRBV7-7; TRBD2 is a possible D gene (6 bases). This CDR3 is 12 amino acids long. Germline V gene lookup returns CDR1 SSHAT and CDR2 FNYEAQ (reference sequence). The chain's CDR3 is CASSFEGGTQYF. DNA of the CDR3: TGTGCTAGCAGCTTCGAGGGAGGGACCCAGTACTTC.

The rearrangement joins TRBV2 to TRBJ1-1, with TRBD1 matching 11 bases. This CDR3 has 14 amino acids. The V and J ends lost 6 bases and 3 bases, in that order; junction bases with no gene match: 3. Germline lookup yields CDR1 SNHLY and CDR2 FYNNEI. CDR3 coding DNA: TGTGCCAGCAGGAGGGACAGGGGGTACACTGAAGCTTTCTTT. It translates to CASRRDRGYTEAFF.

V usage is TRBV6-5 and J usage is TRBJ1-1; TRBD1 might be the D (5 bases). This CDR3 is 15 amino acids long. V was pared by 7 bases and J by 1 base, with 16 bases between. Germline V CDR1 and CDR2: MNHEY, SVGAGI. In DNA, the CDR3 is TGTGCCAGCACGATTACCTGGGGCGGGAACACTGAAGCTTTCTTT. Its protein product is CASTITWGGNTEAFF.

The chain employs TRBV5-1 and TRBJ2-3, with TRBD1 identical over 7 bases. CDR1 SGHRS and CDR2 YFSETQ come from the germline V gene. V lost 0 bases to trimming and J lost 7 bases; unmatched junction nucleotides: 5. There are 14 residues in the CDR3. In DNA form, the CDR3 reads TGCGCCAGCAGCTTGGAAGGGGGCGTGCATACGCAGTATTTT. Its protein product is CASSLEGGVHTQYF.

The rearrangement links TRBV5-6 to TRBJ2-2; 13 bases agree with TRBD2. The junction had 2 bases not matched to a gene; V was cut back by 3 bases and J by 3 bases. The CDR3 contains 16 residues. Germline assignment: CDR1 SGHDT and CDR2 YYEEEE. The CDR3 nucleotides are TGTGCCAGCAGCTGGGGACTAGCGGGACACACCGGGGAGCTGTTTTTT. It codes for CASSWGLAGHTGELFF.

The chain combines TRBV28 with TRBJ2-5, with D perhaps matching TRBD1 (6 bases). Trimming took off 4 bases at V and 1 base at J, with 10 bases between the two ends. CDR3 length equals 14 residues. Germline-derived CDR1 and CDR2 are MDHEN and SYDVKM. CDR3 amino acids: CASSSRDIQETQYF. The CDR3 DNA is TGTGCCAGCAGTTCAAGGGACATCCAAGAGACCCAGTACTTC.

This clone appeared once. This chain joins TRBV9 and TRBJ1-6; 9 bases align to TRBD1. The CDR3 contains 15 residues. Per germline, CDR1 SGDLS and CDR2 YYNGEE. J gave up 9 bases and V 3 bases, and 7 bases lay outside the gene matches. CDR3: CASSERQGEGSPLHF. CDR3 in DNA: TGTGCCAGCAGCGAAAGACAGGGGGAGGGTTCACCCCTCCACTTT.

The chain uses TRBV5-1 and TRBJ1-5; 10 bases are shared with TRBD1. With V trimmed by 4 bases and J by 7 bases, 23 bases remained unmatched. The CDR3 runs to 20 residues. Germline CDR1 is SGHRS and CDR2 is YFSETQ. The chain's CDR3 is CASSPGRSFGDRGLLQPQHF. CDR3 bases: TGCGCCAGCAGCCCCGGTCGCAGTTTCGGGGACAGGGGATTGTTGCAGCCCCAGCATTTT.

This sequence joins TRBV19 and TRBJ2-5; 7 nucleotides line up with TRBD1. Losses at the gene ends were 5 bases for V and 5 bases for J; bases not matched to a gene: 8. The CDR3 contains 14 residues. CDR1 is LNHDA, CDR2 SQIVND, per germline (reference sequence). The CDR3 DNA sequence: TGTGCCAGTAGTCTACAGGGGAATAAGGAGACCCAGTACTTC. Amino acid sequence: CASSLQGNKETQYF. The complete variable domain, with remaining parts taken from reference TRBV19 and TRBJ2-5, reads DGGITQSPKYLFRKEGQNVTLSCEQNLNHDAMYWYRQDPGQGLRLIYYSQIVNDFQKGDIAEGYSVSREKKESFPLTVTSAQKNPTAFYLCASSLQGNKETQYFGPGTRLLVL.

The rearrangement links TRBV5-6 to TRBJ1-5; a weak D match, TRBD1 (6 bases). Germline-derived CDR1 and CDR2 are SGHDT and YYEEEE. V shed 4 bases and J shed 3 bases, with 8 bases lying between them. CDR3 length: 13 amino acids. The CDR3 nucleotides are TGTGCCAGCAGCCGGACAGTCAATCAGCCCCAGCATTTT. This encodes CASSRTVNQPQHF.

This clone occurred a few times. V usage is TRBV28 and J usage is TRBJ1-5; perhaps TRBD1 as D (6 bases). CDR1 and CDR2 from the germline V gene are MDHEN and SYDVKM. Trimming stripped 3 bases from V and 0 bases from J, with 9 bases between. The CDR3 spans 15 residues. The CDR3 sequence is CASSFRQASNQPQHF. The CDR3 DNA reads as TGTGCCAGCAGTTTCCGACAGGCTAGCAATCAGCCCCAGCATTTT. Full variable domain (outside the CDR3, taken from reference TRBV28 and TRBJ1-5): DVKVTQSSRYLVKRTGEKVFLECVQDMDHENMFWYRQDPGLGLRLIYFSYDVKMKEKGDIPEGYSVSREKKERFSLILESASTNQTSMYLCASSFRQASNQPQHFGDGTRLSIL.

The genes are TRBV9 and TRBJ2-1, with 10 bases identical to TRBD2. Germline values: CDR1 SGDLS, CDR2 YYNGEE. The CDR3 is made up of 13 amino acids. V dropped 4 bases and J dropped 7; count of bases not matched to a gene: 2. The CDR3 reads CASSPGLANEQFF. CDR3 sequence (DNA): TGTGCCAGCAGCCCGGGACTAGCGAATGAGCAGTTCTTC.